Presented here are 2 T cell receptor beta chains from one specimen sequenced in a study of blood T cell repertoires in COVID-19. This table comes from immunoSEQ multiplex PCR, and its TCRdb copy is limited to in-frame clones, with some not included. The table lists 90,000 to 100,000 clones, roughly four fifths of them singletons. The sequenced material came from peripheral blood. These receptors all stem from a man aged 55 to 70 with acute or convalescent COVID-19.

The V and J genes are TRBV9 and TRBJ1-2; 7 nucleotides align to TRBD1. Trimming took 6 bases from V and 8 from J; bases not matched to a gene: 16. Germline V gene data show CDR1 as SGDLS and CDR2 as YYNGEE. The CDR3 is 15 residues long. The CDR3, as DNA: TGTGCCAGCACAGAACAGGGGTTGGCAACTGGCGGCTACACCTTC. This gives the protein CASTEQGLATGGYTF.

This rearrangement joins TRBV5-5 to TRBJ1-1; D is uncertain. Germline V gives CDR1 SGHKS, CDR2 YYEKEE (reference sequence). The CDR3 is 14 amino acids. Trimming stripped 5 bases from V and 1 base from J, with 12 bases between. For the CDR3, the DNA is TGTGCCAGCAGACGGGGTTGGGAGAACACTGAAGCTTTCTTT. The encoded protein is CASRRGWENTEAFF.